This T cell receptor (beta chain) was found in a study of blood T cells in healthy people across ages (dated by TCRdb to about 2015). General notes on the study: In model experiments, roughly one uniquely barcoded TCR beta cDNA molecule per two T cells was captured by template switching. Age-related changes in TCR beta repertoire diversity were measured in the study by deep sequencing normalized with unique cDNA molecular identifiers. The donors were split into four age groups: young (average about 15 years), middle-aged (39), aged (more than 60) and long-lived (under 90). To avoid experimental bias, donors of different ages were spread randomly across the sequencing lanes. Using the same blood draw, the study looked at two additional independent replicas of 1 million unique cDNA reads for two donors, one aged 18 to 30 and the other aged 80 or older.

There are 14 amino acids in the CDR3, from cysteine to phenylalanine inclusive. The sequence is cut down to CDR3 DNA, 42 bases in frame from base 1. The germline V gene (reference sequence) yields DFQATT for CDR1 and SNEGSKA for CDR2. Receptor amplification or capture employed 5' RACE. These reads were obtained on an Illumina HiSeq 2500. A second roughly 7 to 11 cycle PCR used a sample-barcoded 5' primer and a J-beta primer mix. A unique molecular identifier was introduced onto each TCR beta cDNA molecule by a template-switch 5' adaptor carrying 12 random nucleotides. Each sample yielded at least 2.5 million CDR3-containing paired-end reads. First-strand cDNA was synthesized from all RNA with the Mint cDNA synthesis kit, primed by a TRBC-specific oligonucleotide. Following uracil-DNA glycosylase treatment, all cDNA underwent a first 18-cycle PCR with the universal primers M1SS and BC2_uni_R. In the paper's pipeline: Each sample was normalized by randomly selecting 1 million high-quality reads, each carrying a distinct molecular identifier. Reads sharing molecular identifiers were discarded rather than binned into consensus sequences. CDR3 identification, clonotype clustering and error correction used MiTCR with a Q25 quality threshold and the strictest error-elimination algorithm. A nonparametric unseen species model using Euler transformation provided a lower-bound estimate of total TCR beta diversity. TCRdb trimmed public reads at Q25 via fastp, called clones via MiXCR and kept in-frame beta chains. Each CDR3 protein appears once, grouped with its most common genes and DNA. These V and J calls originate from TCRdb's pipeline instead of the authors' own analysis. The sample table records about 2 million distinct CDR3 sequences; about 50% of these occur just once. The top ten clonotypes cover less than 2.5% of the sample.

As regards this clonotype: Its antigen specificity is not known. One junction end disagrees with the germline gene, perhaps due to a read error.

What the study reported, not specific to this receptor: Observed TCR beta diversity per million T cells fell roughly linearly with age, and a significant reduction was already apparent by age roughly 40. Because the CMV infection status of the donors was unknown, age-related changes in expanded clonotypes may potentially have been confounded. The long-lived group showed more naive CD4+ T cells, fewer expanded clones and increased TCR diversity than the aged group, suggesting age selection. Estimates of total diversity based on one million sequenced T cells were regarded as lower bounds and as underestimates. Bulk unsorted PBMC profiling prevented conclusive comparison of naive and antigen-experienced compartments. The percentage of naive T cells measured by flow cytometry correlated strongly with observed TCR beta diversity.

The donors were 40 or so Caucasian individuals from Russia, aged roughly 6 to 100 years, who were systemically healthy. Roughly 9.5 milliliters of peripheral blood were drawn from each donor into EDTA-treated Vacutainer tubes. Ficoll-Paque density-gradient centrifugation was used to isolate PBMCs, with at least 6.5 million obtained per sample. Total RNA, at least 6 micrograms per sample, was extracted from PBMCs with Trizol reagent. For every donor, an aliquot of PBMCs went through flow cytometry to measure the percentages of naive CD45RAhigh/CD27high T cells. The rearrangement combines TRBV20-1 with TRBJ1-5; TRBD1 could be the D gene, as 6 bases match. Sequenced sample: blood. This clonotype was obtained from a woman between 35 and 50 years old in good health. The DNA reads as follows: TGCAGTGCTCTTCACGACAGGATCAATCAGCCCCGGCATTTT. This is translated as CSALHDRINQPRHF.